Described below is a single TCR beta chain sequence and its context. Its antigen is not known. All donors participated as healthy donors of bone marrow. Whereas donors were nominally healthy upon sampling, unrecorded immune exposures were probable. These data belong to a study of cytomegalovirus exposure and HLA in healthy donors. Study-wide points: A later analysis appeared to link common viral pathogens to several of the most significant clusters. Across donors, sequencing depth was assumed by presence/absence analyses to be roughly uniform.

Germline V gene sequence: CDR1 SSHAT, CDR2 FNYEAQ (reference sequence). Trimming took 5 bases from V and 2 from J, leaving 13 bases between them. This CDR3 spans 14 amino acids. PCR primers comprised 60 Vbeta and 13 Jbeta primers. Sequenced by immunoSEQ multiplex PCR; TCRdb stores in-frame clones only, minus some. The sample includes some 100,000 clones, approximately 77% of them seen just once. This receptor was taken from a man between 45 and 60 years old in good health and CMV-seropositive. J is TRBJ2-7 and V is TRBV7-7, with a tentative D call TRBD2 (5 bases). The material sequenced was PBMCs. The CDR3 here is CASSPSRGAYEQYF. CDR3 sequence (DNA): TGTGCCAGCAGCCCGAGCCGGGGAGCCTACGAGCAGTACTTC.